This TCR beta chain stems from a study of post-analysis software for immune sequencing data. For the study at large: Included courses were relapsing-remitting and secondary progressive multiple sclerosis; progressive-relapsing multiple sclerosis was also included.

The study, taken as a whole, reports: A handful of TRBV segments were significantly more frequent in patients than in controls. TRBV5-6, TRBV5-1 and TRBV20-1 were among these segments. Samples from one preparation batch, clustered by F measure, grouped strongly together. Relative to controls, patients with multiple sclerosis showed significantly lower normalized Chao1 diversity.

This clonotype was counted between two and nine times. The antigen remains unidentified. The CDR3 is 12 amino acids. With 4 bases removed from V and 6 bases from J, the gap between germline ends came to 9 bases. The germline CDR1 and CDR2 sequences are MNHEY and SVGEGT. Libraries were made from TCR beta cDNA, and they carried unique molecular identifiers. TCRdb re-analysed the PCR reads in MiXCR, keeping a single row per CDR3 protein. The sample comprises 600,000 to 750,000 distinct CDR3 sequences, approximately 59% of which are singletons, and 11% rests with the top ten. The source of this sequence is a girl aged 2-10 years with multiple sclerosis. The chain carries TRBV6-2 or TRBV6-3 and TRBJ1-2; D unclear. The sequencing input was blood. This CDR3 reads CASSFAGNGYTF. CDR3 sequence (DNA): TGTGCCAGCAGTTTTGCGGGGAATGGCTACACCTTC.